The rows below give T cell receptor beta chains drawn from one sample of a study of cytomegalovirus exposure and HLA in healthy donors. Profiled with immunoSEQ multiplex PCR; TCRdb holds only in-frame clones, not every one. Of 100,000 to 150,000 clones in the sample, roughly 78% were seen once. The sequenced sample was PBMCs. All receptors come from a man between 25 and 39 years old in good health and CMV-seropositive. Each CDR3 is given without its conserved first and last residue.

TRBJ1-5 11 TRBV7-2 ASSLGWEQPQH
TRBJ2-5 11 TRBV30 AWSVQGRETQY
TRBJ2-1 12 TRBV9 ASSVGWANNEQF
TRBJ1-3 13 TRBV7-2 ASSLSVTNGNTIY
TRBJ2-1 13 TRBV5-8 ASSHHRGGYNEQF
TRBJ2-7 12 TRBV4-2 ASSPRQGEYEQY
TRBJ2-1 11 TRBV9 ASSAGTYNEQF
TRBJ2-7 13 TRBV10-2 ASSVGRGRAYEQY
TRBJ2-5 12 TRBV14 ASSQDMRQETQY
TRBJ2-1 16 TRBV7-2 ASSLRWREDSSYNEQF
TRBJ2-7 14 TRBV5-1 ASSWGGVDSLHEQY
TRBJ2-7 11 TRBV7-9 ASSPGQTYEQY
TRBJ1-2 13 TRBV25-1 ASSQTRGQYYGYT
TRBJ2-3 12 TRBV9 ASSVRGVVDTQY
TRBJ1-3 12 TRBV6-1 ASTPPGSGNTIY
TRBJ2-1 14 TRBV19 ASSILPGGGNNEQF
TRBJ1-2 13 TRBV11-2 ASSEGTGGTVGYT
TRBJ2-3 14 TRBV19 ASSPGTGGSTDTQY
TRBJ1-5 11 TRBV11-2 ASSPAVNQPQH
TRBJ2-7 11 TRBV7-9 ASSHREGYEQY
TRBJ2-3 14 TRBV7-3 ASSLRGQGSWDTQY
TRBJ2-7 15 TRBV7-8 ASSLARFGTTLYEQC
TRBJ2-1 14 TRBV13 ASSLGGSGRAIEQF
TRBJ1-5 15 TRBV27 ASSLWPPRASNQPQH
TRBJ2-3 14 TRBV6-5 ASSFEVGAGKDTQY
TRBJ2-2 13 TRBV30 AWEPGLGPVRELF
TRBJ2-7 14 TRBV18 ASSRNLTGGKLEQY
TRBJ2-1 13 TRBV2 ASIAGLAVYNEQF
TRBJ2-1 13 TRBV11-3 ASSLELAVYNEQF
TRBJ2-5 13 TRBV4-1 ASSRQGRGQETQY
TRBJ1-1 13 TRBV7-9 ASSLQTGGPTEAF
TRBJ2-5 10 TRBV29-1 SAFYRKETQY
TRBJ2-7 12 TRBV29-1 SVRGLAVGYEQY
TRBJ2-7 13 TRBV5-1 ASSLLADSSYEQY
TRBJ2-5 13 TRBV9 ASSVSHTRQETQY
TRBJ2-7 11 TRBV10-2 ASREYLFYEQY